The 17 T cell receptor beta chains below were found in one sample sequenced in a study of T cell responses to AZD1222 COVID-19 vaccine. The data were produced by immunoSEQ multiplex PCR, yet TCRdb's version contains in-frame clones alone and is incomplete. The sample lists roughly 150,000 clones, about 92% occurring once. This sample comprised peripheral blood, obtained on day 0 of AZD1222 vaccination. Receptors originate from an adult in good health.

The chain recombines TRBV2 with TRBJ1-5, with 7 bases matching TRBD1. The germline CDR1 and CDR2 sequences are SNHLY and FYNNEI. The ends lost 5 bases at V and 0 bases at J; junction bases unmatched: 10. The CDR3 sequence is 17 residues long. CDR3 nucleotides: TGTGCCAGCAGTTTCAGGACAGGAGGGGTTAGCAATCAGCCCCAGCATTTT. This codes for CASSFRTGGVSNQPQHF.

This chain joins TRBV28 and TRBJ1-4, with D perhaps matching TRBD1 (5 bases). Germline CDR1 is MDHEN and CDR2 is SYDVKM. V lost 6 bases to trimming and J lost 6 bases, with 17 bases between them. The CDR3 covers 15 residues. CDR3 protein: CASSPPGGGDEKLFF. CDR3 sequence (DNA): TGTGCCAGCAGCCCCCCTGGGGGAGGGGATGAAAAACTGTTTTTT.

The chain recombines TRBV7-6 with TRBJ2-2; tentatively, D is TRBD1 (6 bases). CDR1 SGHVS and CDR2 FNYEAQ come from the germline V gene. The CDR3 extends over 14 amino acids. Deletions cut 3 bases from V and 8 bases from J, with 13 bases between. CDR3 sequence reads: CASSFYQGSGELFF. Written as DNA, the CDR3 is TGTGCCAGCAGCTTTTATCAGGGGTCGGGGGAGCTGTTTTTT. Full variable domain (remainder filled in from reference TRBV7-6 and TRBJ2-2): GAGVSQSPRYKVTKRGQDVALRCDPISGHVSLYWYRQALGQGPEFLTYFNYEAQQDKSGLPNDRFSAERPEGSISTLTIQRTEQRDSAMYRCASSFYQGSGELFFGEGSRLTVL.

V is TRBV3-1 (or the pseudogene TRBV3-2) and J is TRBJ2-7; TRBD1 matches at 9 bases. Per germline, CDR1 LGHDT and CDR2 YNNKEL (reference sequence). Germline trimming cut 4 bases from V and 1 base from J; bases unmatched to any gene: 5. There are 15 residues in the CDR3. The CDR3 DNA reads TGTGCCAGCAGCCCAGGGACAGGGCGATCCTACGAGCAGTACTTC. This encodes CASSPGTGRSYEQYF.

CDR3 DNA sequence: TGTGCCAGCAGCTACGGACAGAACAATCAGCCCCAGCATTTT. Translating it yields CASSYGQNNQPQHF. The chain is built from TRBV2 and TRBJ1-5; weak D call: TRBD1 (6 bases). V was trimmed by 6 bases and J by 3 bases, leaving 12 bases between them. The CDR3 contains 14 residues. The V gene's germline CDR1 is SNHLY and CDR2 FYNNEI.

This clone was recorded only once. The chain recombines TRBV9 with TRBJ1-3; D remains unclear. CDR1 and CDR2 (germline): SGDLS, YYNGEE. CDR3 length equals 11 residues. Trimming removed 0 bases at V and 9 bases at J, with 4 bases between. CDR3 in amino acids: CASSVGSTIYF. In DNA, the CDR3 is TGTGCCAGCAGCGTAGGGTCCACCATATATTTT.

This CDR3 reads CASSQSGQGNSPLHF. DNA of the CDR3: TGCGCCAGCAGCCAATCGGGACAGGGTAATTCACCCCTCCACTTT. The chain recombines TRBV4-3 with TRBJ1-6; 9 bases line up with TRBD1. The germline CDR1 and CDR2 sequences are LGHNA and YSLEER. CDR3 length equals 15 residues. V gave up 2 bases and J gave up 6 bases; unmatched junction bases: 2.

The CDR3 bases are TGTGCCAGTAGACTGGACAGGGTGGCCTCGGGTCAGCCCCAGCATTTT. Translation: CASRLDRVASGQPQHF. The chain joins TRBV19 to TRBJ1-5, with TRBD1 identical over 8 bases. V dropped 6 bases and J dropped 6; count of bases not matched to a gene: 13. Germline V CDR1 and CDR2: LNHDA, SQIVND (reference sequence). This CDR3 has 16 amino acids. Complete variable domain (other parts from reference TRBV19 and TRBJ1-5): DGGITQSPKYLFRKEGQNVTLSCEQNLNHDAMYWYRQDPGQGLRLIYYSQIVNDFQKGDIAEGYSVSREKKESFPLTVTSAQKNPTAFYLCASRLDRVASGQPQHFGDGTRLSIL.

The rearrangement uses TRBV3-1 (or the pseudogene TRBV3-2) and TRBJ1-5; D unclear. CDR1 and CDR2 (germline): LGHDT, YNNKEL (reference sequence). The length of the CDR3 is 17 residues. V shed 2 bases and J shed 0 bases, with 14 bases lying between them. In nucleotides, the CDR3 is TGTGCCAGCAGCCAAAAAACGGACTCAAGTAGCAATCAGCCCCAGCATTTT. It encodes CASSQKTDSSSNQPQHF.

The gene calls are TRBV18 and TRBJ2-4; the D is unclear. Germline values: CDR1 KGHSH, CDR2 LQKENI. The V end was cut by 2 bases, the J end by 1 base, with 6 bases between. This CDR3 spans 14 amino acids. As DNA, the CDR3 is TGTGCCAGCTCACCAAGTGGGGCCAAAAACATTCAGTACTTC. Translated: CASSPSGAKNIQYF.

This clone was seen only once. This rearrangement joins TRBV27 to TRBJ1-1, with 9 bases aligning to TRBD1. Germline CDR1 MNHEY, CDR2 SMNVEV (reference sequence). Trimming cost V 5 bases and J 4 bases; bases outside gene matches: 11. The CDR3 contains 16 residues. In DNA form, the CDR3 reads TGTGCCAGCAGTCTAAGCCGGGGACAGGGTAGCACTGAAGCTTTCTTT. Translated, it gives CASSLSRGQGSTEAFF.

V usage is TRBV4-3 and J usage is TRBJ1-1, with D maybe TRBD1 (6 bases). Trimming took 1 base from V and 2 from J, leaving 14 bases between them. The length of the CDR3 is 16 residues. Looked up from germline, CDR1 is LGHNA and CDR2 is YSLEER. CDR3 protein: CASSQGVGDTNTEAFF. The CDR3 DNA reads TGCGCCAGCAGCCAAGGGGTCGGGGACACCAACACTGAAGCTTTCTTT.

The chain combines TRBV6-5 with TRBJ2-3; D uncertain. Trimming shortened V by 6 bases and J by 2 bases, and 12 bases separated the two germline ends. The CDR3 contains 14 residues. Per the germline V gene, CDR1 is MNHEY and CDR2 is SVGAGI. In DNA form, the CDR3 reads TGTGCCAGCAGAGCCGAGTCATACACAGATACGCAGTATTTT. Its translation is CASRAESYTDTQYF.

CDR3 amino acids: CASSQETGGNQPQHF. The CDR3 DNA follows: TGTGCCAGCAGCCAAGAGACAGGGGGCAATCAGCCCCAGCATTTT. J is TRBJ1-5 and V is TRBV4-2; 8 positions match TRBD1. This CDR3 comprises 15 residues. With V trimmed by 0 bases and J by 2 bases, 0 bases remained unmatched. Germline assignment: CDR1 LGHNA and CDR2 YNFKEQ.

The genes are TRBV5-1 and TRBJ1-2, with 7 nucleotides matching TRBD1. V was clipped by 5 bases and J by 0 bases; unmatched bases: 4. The CDR3 contains 14 residues. Per the germline V gene, CDR1 is SGHRS and CDR2 is YFSETQ. The CDR3 spells CASRPDRSNYGYTF. The CDR3 coding sequence is TGCGCCAGCAGGCCGGACAGGTCTAACTATGGCTACACCTTC. Full variable domain (remainder filled in from reference TRBV5-1 and TRBJ1-2): KAGVTQTPRYLIKTRGQQVTLSCSPISGHRSVSWYQQTPGQGLQFLFEYFSETQRNKGNFPGRFSGRQFSNSRSEMNVSTLELGDSALYLCASRPDRSNYGYTFGSGTRLTVV.

This sequence joins TRBV4-1 and TRBJ1-1; weak D call: TRBD1 (6 bases). V dropped 1 base and J dropped 7 bases, with 13 bases sitting between them. From germline, CDR1 is MGHRA and CDR2 YSYEKL. The CDR3 runs to 14 residues. DNA for the CDR3: TGCGCCAGCAGCCAAGGGGGGGACATCTATGAAGCTTTCTTT. Its protein product is CASSQGGDIYEAFF.

V usage is TRBV27 and J usage is TRBJ1-2; D remains unclear. The CDR3 contains 15 residues. Trimming removed 4 bases from V and 0 bases from J, with 12 bases in between. Per germline, CDR1 MNHEY and CDR2 SMNVEV (reference sequence). The CDR3 nucleotides are TGTGCCAGCAGTTCGATCGGGCCAGCTAACTATGGCTACACCTTC. This sequence encodes CASSSIGPANYGYTF.